These T cell receptor beta chains were read from a single sample in a study of cytomegalovirus exposure and HLA in healthy donors. The assay was immunoSEQ multiplex PCR, and TCRdb's table has in-frame clones only and misses some. This table has about 180,000 clones, approximately 81% appearing once. What was sequenced was PBMCs. These receptors were collected from a man aged 18-30 years in good health and CMV-seropositive. The CDR3 runs from the conserved cysteine through the conserved F or W. A D gene is named only where the DNA matches it firmly. Some rows mark clone size as missing; the rest say once, few, many or name a class of expanded clone.

abundance	d_gene	v_gene	j_gene	CDR3nt	CDR3aa
once	TRBD1	TRBV5-1	TRBJ1-5	TGCGCCAGCAGCTCAGGGACAGGTAGCAATCAGCCCCAGCATTTT	CASSSGTGSNQPQHF
.	.	TRBV28	TRBJ1-6	TGTGCCAGCAGTTTGCCGGGGGAACGCTTGCCCCTCCACTTT	CASSLPGERLPLHF
.	.	TRBV10-3	TRBJ1-5	TGTGCCATCAGTGAACCGGGGACGGGAGAGTATAGCAATCAGCCCCAGCATTTT	CAISEPGTGEYSNQPQHF
.	TRBD2	TRBV7-6	TRBJ2-3	TGTGCCAGCAGCTTGGGGGGGGCGCAGTATTTT	CASSLGGAQYF
few	.	TRBV28	TRBJ1-1	TGTGCCAGCAGTTTGGAGGGCCCCTATGAAGCTTTCTTT	CASSLEGPYEAFF
few	.	TRBV6-1	TRBJ1-5	TGTGCCAGCAGTGAAGAAGGGGCTGTTCAGCCCCAGCATTTT	CASSEEGAVQPQHF
.	TRBD2	TRBV5-8	TRBJ2-1	TGTGCCAGCAGCTTCGGGACTAGCCGCCATGAGCAGTTCTTC	CASSFGTSRHEQFF
.	.	TRBV30	TRBJ1-1	TGTGCCTGGACGCTATTATCTGAAGCTTTCTTT	CAWTLLSEAFF
.	.	TRBV11-3	TRBJ2-3	TGTGCCAGCGGTGCGGGGGCACCAGATACGCAGTATTTT	CASGAGAPDTQYF
.	.	TRBV7-9	TRBJ2-4	TGTGCCAGCAGCTTAGGACAGGCCAAAAACATTCAGTACTTC	CASSLGQAKNIQYF
.	.	TRBV7-9	TRBJ1-2	TGTGCCAGCAGCTTATCGGGAGATGGCTACACCTTC	CASSLSGDGYTF
.	TRBD2	TRBV11-2	TRBJ2-7	TGTGCCAGCAGCTTACGAGGGGAGGGCGAGCAGTACTTC	CASSLRGEGEQYF
.	TRBD2	TRBV10-3	TRBJ2-7	TGTGCCATCAAAGGAGCGGGAGGGGTCCACGAGCAGTACTTC	CAIKGAGGVHEQYF
.	.	TRBV4-1	TRBJ1-2	TGCGCCAGCAGCCCCAGCGGGGGGAGCTATGGCTACACCTTC	CASSPSGGSYGYTF
once	.	TRBV6-5	TRBJ2-5	TGTGCCAGCAGTTACTCCCCTAGAGAGACCCAGTACTTC	CASSYSPRETQYF
.	.	TRBV11-2	TRBJ2-7	TGTGCCAGCAGCTTTGGAGTAGCGGCTTCCTACGAGCAGTACTTC	CASSFGVAASYEQYF
.	TRBD2	TRBV28	TRBJ2-2	TGTGCCATCACGCCGGGAGGGCCTTACACCGGGGAGCTGTTTTTT	CAITPGGPYTGELFF
.	.	TRBV5-4	TRBJ1-4	TGTGCCAGCAGCGCAGGAATAACTAATGAAAAACTGTTTTTT	CASSAGITNEKLFF
.	.	TRBV28	TRBJ2-1	TGTGCCAGCAGTTTCAGGGCAAACAATGAGCAGTTCTTC	CASSFRANNEQFF
few	.	TRBV6-5	TRBJ1-2	TGTGCCAGCAGGGATACAGGGTTAGGCTACACCTTC	CASRDTGLGYTF
.	.	TRBV5-6	TRBJ1-6	TGTGCCAGCCGCCGGGGGGTACCAGGGAATTCACCCCTCCACTTT	CASRRGVPGNSPLHF
.	TRBD1	TRBV5-1	TRBJ1-4	TGCGCCAGCAGCTCACAGGGGCAAGCTAATGAAAAACTGTTTTTT	CASSSQGQANEKLFF